Listed here are 28 T cell receptor beta chains from one sample, sequenced in a study of radiotherapy plus CTLA-4 blockade in lung cancer. The protocol was immunoSEQ multiplex PCR, while the TCRdb copy is restricted to in-frame clones and leaves out a portion. The sample holds more than 90,000 clones, around 80% seen once. Sequences were derived from peripheral blood, sampled from a patient treated with radiotherapy plus ipilimumab. The receptor set was obtained from a human donor with non-small cell lung cancer that progressed on radiotherapy plus ipilimumab.

This clone turned up a few times. This chain connects TRBV28 to TRBJ2-2, with D perhaps matching TRBD1 or TRBD2 (5 bases each). The ends were cut back, 6 bases at V and 6 bases at J, with 14 bases in the middle. Germline CDR1 reads MDHEN; CDR2 reads SYDVKM. The CDR3 covers 14 residues. The DNA of the CDR3 is TGTGCCAGCAGGCCCCGGGACCCCCCCGGGGAGCTGTTTTTT. This gives the protein CASRPRDPPGELFF.

The chain uses TRBV5-4 and TRBJ1-1; D is possibly TRBD1 (6 bases). This CDR3 has 15 amino acids. Germline CDR1 and CDR2: SGHNT and YYREEE (reference sequence). V lost 4 bases to trimming and J lost 1 base, with 14 bases between them. The DNA of the CDR3 is TGTGCCAGCAGCACCCGCGTACAGGGGAACACTGAAGCTTTCTTT. Translating it yields CASSTRVQGNTEAFF. Drawing the rest from reference TRBV5-4 and TRBJ1-1, the complete variable domain is ETGVTQSPTHLIKTRGQQVTLRCSSQSGHNTVSWYQQALGQGPQFIFQYYREEENGRGNFPPRFSGLQFPNYSSELNVNALELDDSALYLCASSTRVQGNTEAFFGQGTRLTVV.

The chain uses TRBV9 and TRBJ2-5; 10 nucleotides match TRBD2. Germline trimming cut 4 bases from V and 2 bases from J; bases unmatched to any gene: 2. CDR1 and CDR2 from the germline V gene are SGDLS and YYNGEE. The length of the CDR3 is 14 residues. Here the CDR3 reads CASSQAGGQETQYF. In DNA, the CDR3 is TGTGCCAGCAGCCAAGCGGGAGGGCAAGAGACCCAGTACTTC.

This chain uses TRBV5-1 with TRBJ1-1; the D gene is possibly TRBD1 (6 bases). This CDR3 has 16 amino acids. V gave up 0 bases and J gave up 5 bases, with 17 bases separating them. Germline CDR1 and CDR2: SGHRS and YFSETQ. This chain's CDR3 is CASSLGFQGRRTEAFF. The CDR3 nucleotides are TGCGCCAGCAGCTTGGGCTTCCAGGGGAGGAGAACTGAAGCTTTCTTT.

The V gene is TRBV6-5, the J gene TRBJ2-7, with D tentatively TRBD2 (6 bases). The CDR3 length is 13 residues. From germline, CDR1 is MNHEY and CDR2 SVGAGI. The V end lost 8 bases, the J end lost 4 bases, and 15 bases lay between the germline ends. The CDR3 sequence is CASARGKRYEQYF. The DNA of the CDR3 is TGTGCCAGCGCGCGGGGTAAAAGGTACGAGCAGTACTTC.

The rearrangement links TRBV4-1 to TRBJ2-2; TRBD2 agrees at 10 bases. This CDR3 contains 15 residues. Unmatched junction bases numbered 2, after V lost 5 bases and J lost 2 bases. Germline CDR1 is MGHRA and CDR2 is YSYEKL. CDR3 nucleotides: TGCGCCAGCAGCGCTAGCGGGGGAAACACCGGGGAGCTGTTTTTT. This gives the protein CASSASGGNTGELFF.

The genes are TRBV5-1 and TRBJ2-3; 7 bases align to TRBD1. This CDR3 has 15 residues. Germline CDR1 SGHRS, CDR2 YFSETQ. With 4 bases clipped from V and 1 base from J, the junction kept 6 bases outside the gene matches. CDR3 nucleotides: TGCGCCAGCAGCCTAGAAGGGACAGGCACAGATACGCAGTATTTT. It specifies CASSLEGTGTDTQYF.

This clone is a singleton in its sample. J is TRBJ2-1 and V is TRBV6-6; TRBD1 is a possible D gene (6 bases). The V end lost 10 bases, the J end lost 0 bases, and 19 bases lay between the germline ends. Germline CDR1 MNHNY, CDR2 SVGAGI (reference sequence). This CDR3 spans 16 amino acids. CDR3 protein: CATENPGQGSYNEQFF. DNA of the CDR3: TGTGCCACCGAAAATCCGGGACAAGGCTCCTACAATGAGCAGTTCTTC.

V gene TRBV28 combines with J gene TRBJ2-3, with D perhaps TRBD2 (5 bases). The CDR3 has 12 residues. Germline V gives CDR1 MDHEN, CDR2 SYDVKM. Trimming took off 10 bases at V and 5 bases at J, with 13 bases between the two ends. The CDR3 protein is CATAAREDTQYF. The CDR3 DNA is TGTGCCACCGCAGCGAGGGAAGATACGCAGTATTTT.

This chain links TRBV4-1 with TRBJ1-2; D is unresolved. Germline V CDR1 and CDR2: MGHRA, YSYEKL. V lost 0 bases and J lost 6, with 14 bases in between. The CDR3 is 15 amino acids. CDR3 residues: CASSQDRQVQNGYTF. DNA for the CDR3: TGCGCCAGCAGCCAAGATCGCCAGGTCCAAAATGGCTACACCTTC.

The chain uses TRBV2 and TRBJ2-5; TRBD1 matches 7 bases. V shed 4 bases, J shed 1 base, and the junction held 9 bases outside the gene matches. Germline V CDR1 and CDR2: SNHLY, FYNNEI. CDR3 length: 16 residues. This chain's CDR3 is CASSANPGQSQETQYF. The CDR3 bases are TGTGCCAGCAGTGCGAACCCGGGACAGTCCCAAGAGACCCAGTACTTC.

This chain links TRBV7-2 with TRBJ2-1, with D possibly matching TRBD2 (5 bases). Germline V CDR1 and CDR2: SGHTA, FQGNSA. This CDR3 spans 15 amino acids. The V end was cut by 2 bases, the J end by 10 bases, with 18 bases between. This chain's CDR3 is CASSLKTSPTMEQFF. Written as DNA, the CDR3 is TGTGCCAGCAGCTTAAAAACTAGTCCCACAATGGAGCAGTTCTTC.

The rearrangement joins TRBV5-4 to TRBJ2-3; a weak D match, TRBD2 (5 bases). The V end was cut by 5 bases, the J end by 4 bases, with 14 bases between. The CDR3 is 14 residues long. Looked up from germline, CDR1 is SGHNT and CDR2 is YYREEE (reference sequence). Here the CDR3 reads CASREDVQSDTQYF. The CDR3 coding sequence is TGTGCCAGCAGGGAGGACGTACAGTCAGATACGCAGTATTTT.

The J gene is TRBJ2-3, the V gene TRBV7-9, with D perhaps TRBD1 (6 bases). The CDR3 is 16 residues long. Germline values: CDR1 SEHNR, CDR2 FQNEAQ (reference sequence). V lost 4 bases to trimming and J lost 6 bases, with 20 bases between them. CDR3 in DNA: TGTGCCAGCAGCTCCGTCGGGACAAGGGATCGGGATACGCAGTATTTT. Amino acids: CASSSVGTRDRDTQYF.

The V gene is TRBV6-1, the J gene TRBJ2-3; D uncertain. Trimming cost V 7 bases and J 2 bases, with 13 bases left between them. Per germline, CDR1 MNHNS and CDR2 SASEGT. The CDR3 spans 14 residues. The CDR3 DNA is TGTGCCAGCACGGAAAAGATCAACACAGATACGCAGTATTTT. It is translated as CASTEKINTDTQYF.

J is TRBJ2-5 and V is TRBV7-8; tentative D call: TRBD2 (6 bases). The germline V gene has CDR1 SGHVS and CDR2 FQNEAQ. Trimming removed 5 bases at V and 4 bases at J, with 11 bases between. This CDR3 region has 13 residues. The CDR3 protein is CASSGGTLETQYF. The CDR3 DNA reads TGTGCCAGCAGCGGAGGGACTTTAGAGACCCAGTACTTC. The whole variable domain, filled in from reference TRBV7-8 and TRBJ2-5, reads GAGVSQSPRYKVAKRGQDVALRCDPISGHVSLFWYQQALGQGPEFLTYFQNEAQLDKSGLPSDRFFAERPEGSVSTLKIQRTQQEDSAVYLCASSGGTLETQYFGPGTRLLVL.

The chain links TRBV29-1 to TRBJ2-3; D may be TRBD1 or TRBD2 (7 bases each). Per the germline V gene, CDR1 is SQVTM and CDR2 is ANQGSEA. V gave up 2 bases and J gave up 7 bases, with 10 bases separating them. The CDR3 spans 12 residues. CDR3 DNA sequence: TGCAGCGTTGAACAGGGGGGGCATACGCAGTATTTT. Encoded protein: CSVEQGGHTQYF.

The CDR3 loop reads CASSPPLRADHQPQHF. CDR3 nucleotide sequence: TGTGCCAGTAGCCCCCCCCTGCGGGCAGATCATCAGCCCCAGCATTTT. The rearrangement uses TRBV19 and TRBJ1-5; D is unclear. Deletions cut 6 bases from V and 5 bases from J, with 20 bases between. The CDR3 spans 16 residues. Germline V gene sequence: CDR1 LNHDA, CDR2 SQIVND (reference sequence).

This sequence joins TRBV15 and TRBJ1-5, with D possibly TRBD1 on 6 matching bases. Trimming pared 3 bases from V and 7 bases from J, leaving 19 bases between. Germline V gene sequence: CDR1 LNHNV, CDR2 YYDKDF (reference sequence). This CDR3 spans 16 amino acids. The CDR3, as DNA: TGTGCCACCAGCAGGACGGTCGCAGGGGCGGAGCAGCCCCAGCATTTT. Its translation is CATSRTVAGAEQPQHF.

The J gene is TRBJ2-1, the V gene TRBV28; D is possibly TRBD2 (6 bases). The CDR3 contains 16 residues. The germline V gene has CDR1 MDHEN and CDR2 SYDVKM. V was shortened by 2 bases and J by 2 bases, with 13 bases between the two germline ends. The CDR3 protein is CASSLGSGGAYNEQFF. The CDR3 region has the DNA TGTGCCAGCAGTTTAGGGTCCGGCGGGGCCTACAATGAGCAGTTCTTC.

The J gene is TRBJ1-2, the V gene TRBV2; D might be TRBD1 (5 bases). With 4 bases removed from V and 7 bases from J, the gap between germline ends came to 13 bases. Germline V lookup: CDR1 SNHLY, CDR2 FYNNEI. This CDR3 is built from 13 residues. The CDR3 bases are TGTGCCAGCAGTGTGACGGGGGTGAGTGGCTACACCTTC. This gives the protein CASSVTGVSGYTF.

This sequence joins TRBV7-8 and TRBJ1-3; TRBD1 is a possible D gene (6 bases). The germline V gene encodes CDR1 SGHVS and CDR2 FQNEAQ. Trimming left V 4 bases short and J 0 bases short, with 22 bases between. This CDR3 contains 19 residues. The CDR3 sequence: CASSSRLRQDPFSGNTIYF. CDR3 in DNA: TGTGCCAGCAGCTCCCGCCTACGACAGGACCCCTTCTCTGGAAACACCATATATTTT.

This chain connects TRBV9 to TRBJ1-3; TRBD1 is a possible D gene (5 bases). Germline CDR1 is SGDLS and CDR2 is YYNGEE. Trimming cost V 0 bases and J 4 bases, with 20 bases left between them. CDR3 length: 18 residues. The CDR3 bases are TGTGCCAGCAGCGTAGCTAGTCAGGGTGGTGTATCCGGAAACACCATATATTTT. Translating gives CASSVASQGGVSGNTIYF.

This chain joins TRBV5-5 and TRBJ2-5, with a weak D call TRBD2 (5 bases). The CDR3 has 14 residues. CDR1 and CDR2 (germline): SGHKS, YYEKEE (reference sequence). The V and J ends lost 0 bases and 2 bases respectively, with 8 bases between them. CDR3 coding DNA: TGTGCCAGCAGCTTGGGGCGGGCACAAGAGACCCAGTACTTC. Translation: CASSLGRAQETQYF.

This chain uses TRBV7-8 with TRBJ1-2; D might be TRBD1 (6 bases). Trimming cost V 1 base and J 6 bases, with 12 bases left between them. The CDR3 is 14 residues long. Germline V gives CDR1 SGHVS, CDR2 FQNEAQ. CDR3 in amino acids: CASSLEGGIDGYTF. The DNA for the CDR3 is TGTGCCAGCAGCTTAGAGGGGGGGATAGATGGCTACACCTTC.

V usage is TRBV4-2 and J usage is TRBJ2-1; possible D gene TRBD2, 5 bases. V was pared by 1 base and J by 2 bases, with 9 bases between. Germline lookup yields CDR1 LGHNA and CDR2 YNFKEQ. The CDR3 runs to 15 residues. The CDR3 region is CASSQVSSPYNEQFF. CDR3 sequence (DNA): TGTGCCAGCAGCCAAGTATCTAGCCCCTACAATGAGCAGTTCTTC.

The gene calls are TRBV29-1 and TRBJ2-5; 7 nucleotides align to TRBD2. V was pared by 3 bases and J by 5 bases, with 6 bases of the junction left unmatched. The CDR3 totals 13 residues. CDR1 is SQVTM and CDR2 is ANQGSEA in the germline V gene. Here the CDR3 reads CSVDTTGGETQYF. The CDR3 DNA reads TGCAGCGTTGACACGACCGGGGGGGAGACCCAGTACTTC. Using reference TRBV29-1 and TRBJ2-5 for the parts outside the CDR3, the full variable domain is SAVISQKPSRDICQRGTSLTIQCQVDSQVTMMFWYRQQPGQSLTLIATANQGSEATYESGFVIDKFPISRPNLTFSTLTVSNMSPEDSSIYLCSVDTTGGETQYFGPGTRLLVL.

The chain uses TRBV9 and TRBJ1-3; no clear D. V lost 0 bases, J lost 0 bases, and 7 bases lay in between. This CDR3 comprises 15 residues. Germline CDR1 is SGDLS and CDR2 is YYNGEE. In nucleotides, the CDR3 is TGTGCCAGCAGCGTAGCTCGAGCCTCTGGAAACACCATATATTTT. Its protein is CASSVARASGNTIYF. The variable domain in full, with the rest retrieved from reference TRBV9 and TRBJ1-3, is DSGVTQTPKHLITATGQRVTLRCSPRSGDLSVYWYQQSLDQGLQFLIQYYNGEERAKGNILERFSAQQFPDLHSELNLSSLELGDSALYFCASSVARASGNTIYFGEGSWLTVV.